Included here is one TCR beta chain sequence, with context. Original handling: Reference gene primer amplification in the assay estimated nucleated cell counts. Sequencing used immunoSEQ multiplex PCR; TCRdb keeps in-frame clones, though not all of them. Clone size and the V and J calls come from that table; the DNA yielded D and trimming. The sample lists more than 90,000 clones, around 79% seen once, with about 2.7% in the top ten. V lost 6 bases, J lost 6 bases, and 10 bases stayed unmatched. The CDR3 runs to 15 residues. Germline loops: CDR1 ENHRY, CDR2 SYGVKD. The entry originates in a study of blood T cell repertoires in COVID-19. For the study at large: Acute and convalescent COVID-19 specimens originated in the United States, Italy and Spain. In each case, the material was cDNA or gDNA derived from T cells, B-cell-depleted T cells, or PBMCs.

The receptor comes from a man aged 45-65 years with acute or convalescent COVID-19. V is TRBV10-3 and J is TRBJ2-1; 8 bases are shared with TRBD1. Sequenced input: peripheral blood. CDR3 DNA sequence: TGTGCCATCAGCATCCGGGACAGGCCTTCCAATGAGCAGTTCTTC. Its protein product is CAISIRDRPSNEQFF.